This T cell receptor (beta chain) was sequenced for a study of cytomegalovirus exposure and HLA in healthy donors. Study observations and caveats: According to a later analysis, donors in an Asian-associated ancestry cluster reportedly had fewer N-insertions than the roughly 660-donor mean. Sequencing depth roughly uniform across donors was assumed in presence/absence analyses. Later analysis identified a missense DCLRE1C variant that was linked to TCR beta V- and J-gene trimming. Most CMV-associated TCR beta chains were later found to appear HLA-restricted.

Note on this clone: The antigen remains undetermined. The same CDR3 also results from other DNA sequences found in this sample.

The study ran its PCR with 60 Vbeta and 13 Jbeta primers. Some clones are missing from TCRdb's copy, which holds only in-frame ones; the method was immunoSEQ multiplex PCR. The top ten clones hold 4.8% of a sample with about 150,000 clones, roughly 86% of them seen once. The germline V gene encodes CDR1 SGHAT and CDR2 FQNNGV. This CDR3 comprises 13 residues. Trimming stripped 1 base from V and 2 bases from J, with 5 bases between. Specimen: PBMCs. The sequence was collected from a girl aged 5 to 17 in good health and CMV-seropositive. This chain links TRBV11-2 with TRBJ1-1; D not certain. In DNA form, the CDR3 reads TGTGCCAGCAGCTTAGTGGCTAACACTGAAGCTTTCTTT. Protein sequence: CASSLVANTEAFF.